Listed here are 18 T cell receptor beta chains from one sample, sequenced in a study of shared clonotypes between healthy human individuals. Generated by immunoSEQ multiplex PCR, the TCRdb table keeps only in-frame clones and is missing some. The data show about 2.4 million clones, 80% to 95% seen once. Sequencing used naive CD4+ T cells from PBMCs. Subset: CD45RA+ positively selected. These TCRs come from a man aged 18 to 29 in good health. Some clones in this sample may be carry-over from other donors' samples.

V and J are TRBV28 and TRBJ2-7; D possibly corresponds to TRBD2 (5 bases). V gave up 2 bases and J gave up 4 bases, with 15 bases separating them. The germline gives CDR1 MDHEN, CDR2 SYDVKM. There are 15 residues in the CDR3. The CDR3: CASSLRGSNSYEQYF. The DNA for the CDR3 is TGTGCCAGCAGTTTAAGAGGGAGCAATTCGTACGAGCAGTACTTC.

Concerning this clone itself: Within the sample, other DNA sequences also encode this same CDR3. J is TRBJ2-2 and V is TRBV7-2; D not certain. Trimming took off 3 bases at V and 1 base at J, with 3 bases between the two ends. The CDR3 contains 13 residues. CDR1 and CDR2 (germline): SGHTA, FQGNSA. CDR3 sequence: CASSFLNTGELFF. CDR3 sequence (DNA): TGTGCCAGCAGCTTTTTGAACACCGGGGAGCTGTTTTTT.

To note about this clone: The same CDR3 arises from other DNA sequences in this sample as well. The chain employs TRBV2 and TRBJ2-3; D may be TRBD2 (6 bases). Germline V CDR1 and CDR2: SNHLY, FYNNEI. The CDR3 totals 14 residues. Between the trimmed V and J ends, which lost 4 bases and 1 base, there was a span of 9 bases. The CDR3 nucleotides read TGTGCCAGCAGTGGGTTAGCGGGCACAGATACGCAGTATTTT. Protein sequence: CASSGLAGTDTQYF.

The chain employs TRBV2 and TRBJ2-5; D may be TRBD1 (5 bases). Germline V gene data show CDR1 as SNHLY and CDR2 as FYNNEI. CDR3 size: 13 residues. Trimming took 4 bases from V and 9 from J, leaving 15 bases between them. The CDR3: CASSADSAGAQYF. The CDR3 DNA reads TGTGCCAGCAGTGCTGACAGCGCTGGGGCCCAGTACTTC.

This chain uses TRBV6-1 with TRBJ2-2, with a weak D call TRBD2 (7 bases). Trimming removed 11 bases at V and 5 bases at J, with 21 bases between. The CDR3 runs to 15 residues. Germline CDR1 is MNHNS and CDR2 is SASEGT. CDR3 residues: CAVEKGDYLTGELFF. The CDR3 DNA sequence: TGTGCCGTGGAAAAGGGGGACTACTTAACCGGGGAGCTGTTTTTT.

This clone was seen a single time. The CDR3 is CASSPGDNWGYTF. CDR3 sequence (DNA): TGTGCCAGCTCACCAGGGGACAACTGGGGCTACACCTTC. This chain uses TRBV18 with TRBJ1-2; possible D gene TRBD1, 6 bases. V lost 2 bases to trimming and J lost 8 bases, with 12 bases between them. Germline CDR1 is KGHSH and CDR2 is LQKENI. The CDR3 has 13 amino acids.

The gene calls are TRBV7-3 and TRBJ1-2; 9 bases align to TRBD1. CDR1 SGHTA and CDR2 FQGTGA come from the germline V gene. V was clipped by 0 bases and J by 2 bases; unmatched bases: 13. CDR3 length: 19 amino acids. CDR3 amino acids: CASSLTPMGGDRVNYGYTF. The CDR3 region has the DNA TGTGCCAGCAGCTTAACCCCTATGGGTGGGGACAGGGTCAACTATGGCTACACCTTC.

The CDR3 is CASSTTGKTYEQYF. DNA of the CDR3: TGTGCCAGCAGTACAACCGGGAAAACCTACGAGCAGTACTTC. The chain carries TRBV6-6 and TRBJ2-7; TRBD2 is a possible D gene (5 bases). Deletions cut 5 bases from V and 2 bases from J, with 13 bases between. Germline V CDR1 and CDR2: MNHNY, SVGAGI (reference sequence). The CDR3 sequence is 14 residues long.

At least ten counts were recorded for this clone. Written as DNA, the CDR3 is TGTGCCAGCAGCGCCGCGCCGGGCAGGGGGAGGCGAACCGGGGAGCTGTTTTTT. Translating gives CASSAAPGRGRRTGELFF. V is TRBV7-2 and J is TRBJ2-2, with D maybe TRBD1 (7 bases). This CDR3 has 18 residues. Looked up from germline, CDR1 is SGHTA and CDR2 is FQGNSA. The V end lost 5 bases, the J end lost 5 bases, and 24 bases lay between the germline ends.

CDR3 loop: CASSVEQPSTGELFF. CDR3 DNA sequence: TGTGCCAGCAGCGTAGAGCAACCTTCCACCGGGGAGCTGTTTTTT. V and J are TRBV9 and TRBJ2-2, with D uncertain. This CDR3 has 15 residues. Trimming cost V 0 bases and J 4 bases, with 10 bases left between them. Germline CDR1 is SGDLS and CDR2 is YYNGEE.

CDR3 bases: TGTGCCAGCAGCCCAGCCAGGGGGAGATTGAGTTCCTACGAGCAGTACTTC. Its translation is CASSPARGRLSSYEQYF. This sequence joins TRBV7-9 and TRBJ2-7; 7 bases fit TRBD1. CDR1 is SEHNR and CDR2 is FQNEAQ in the germline V gene (reference sequence). Trimming removed 5 bases from V and 1 base from J; junction bases left unmatched: 14. CDR3 length: 17 residues. Using reference TRBV7-9 and TRBJ2-7 for the parts outside the CDR3, the full variable domain is DTGVSQNPRHKITKRGQNVTFRCDPISEHNRLYWYRQTLGQGPEFLTYFQNEAQLEKSRLLSDRFSAERPKGSFSTLEIQRTEQGDSAMYLCASSPARGRLSSYEQYFGPGTRLTVT.

This chain joins TRBV28 and TRBJ1-2; D gene ambiguous. Germline V gene data show CDR1 as MDHEN and CDR2 as SYDVKM. Trimming shortened V by 2 bases and J by 5 bases, and 15 bases separated the two germline ends. The CDR3 length is 15 residues. DNA for the CDR3: TGTGCCAGCAGTTTAGAGAGGATACAGTCGTATGGCTACACCTTC. Its protein is CASSLERIQSYGYTF.

V is TRBV6-1 and J is TRBJ2-7; D unresolved. CDR1 and CDR2 (germline): MNHNS, SASEGT. With 8 bases removed from V and 6 bases from J, the gap between germline ends came to 23 bases. CDR3 length: 15 residues. Here the CDR3 reads CASGSLFGPVTEQYF. CDR3 nucleotides: TGTGCCAGCGGTTCCCTCTTCGGCCCCGTGACCGAGCAGTACTTC.

The J gene is TRBJ1-1, the V gene TRBV18; D is perhaps TRBD1 (6 bases). The CDR3 extends over 15 amino acids. Germline-derived CDR1 and CDR2 are KGHSH and LQKENI. The V end lost 4 bases, the J end lost 1 base, and 13 bases lay between the germline ends. CDR3 amino acids: CASSQQGIENTEAFF. CDR3 DNA sequence: TGTGCCAGCTCACAACAGGGAATCGAGAACACTGAAGCTTTCTTT.

This clone is a singleton in its sample. The genes are TRBV4-1 and TRBJ1-4; no clear D. The CDR3 is made up of 15 amino acids. CDR1 MGHRA and CDR2 YSYEKL come from the germline V gene. Trimming removed 0 bases from V and 10 bases from J, with 15 bases in between. The CDR3 coding sequence is TGCGCCAGCAGCCAAGAAAAGCCTATAATGGGAAAACTGTTTTTT. It yields the protein CASSQEKPIMGKLFF.

The V gene is TRBV9, the J gene TRBJ2-1; 7 nucleotides match TRBD1. Per germline, CDR1 SGDLS and CDR2 YYNGEE. CDR3 length: 15 amino acids. The ends lost 0 bases at V and 12 bases at J; junction bases unmatched: 12. CDR3 sequence (DNA): TGTGCCAGCAGCGTAGAAGGGACAGTCCTGCAGGGGCAGTTCTTC. Protein sequence: CASSVEGTVLQGQFF.

This clone was counted a single time. The V call is TRBV28, the J call TRBJ2-2; possibly TRBD2 for D (5 bases). CDR3 length: 17 residues. Germline CDR1 reads MDHEN; CDR2 reads SYDVKM. Trimming removed 7 bases from V and 4 bases from J, with 22 bases in between. Here the CDR3 DNA reads TGTGCCAGCACCTCCTCGGGGAGTAGGGTGGCCACCGGGGAGCTGTTTTTT. Amino acid sequence: CASTSSGSRVATGELFF. Together with reference TRBV28 and TRBJ2-2, the CDR3 gives the full variable domain: DVKVTQSSRYLVKRTGEKVFLECVQDMDHENMFWYRQDPGLGLRLIYFSYDVKMKEKGDIPEGYSVSREKKERFSLILESASTNQTSMYLCASTSSGSRVATGELFFGEGSRLTVL.

This clone was observed once. The genes are TRBV5-1 and TRBJ1-6; TRBD1 aligns across 9 bases. From germline, CDR1 is SGHRS and CDR2 YFSETQ. The CDR3 spans 17 residues. V gave up 2 bases and J gave up 4 bases; unmatched junction bases: 7. In nucleotides, the CDR3 is TGCGCCAGCAGCTTCGAACAGGGGGCAAGGTATAATTCACCCCTCCACTTT. It yields the protein CASSFEQGARYNSPLHF.